This T cell receptor (beta chain) derives from a study of neurological immune-mediated disorders. The germline V gene has CDR1 KGHDR and CDR2 SFDVKD. After removal of 0 bases from V and 5 bases from J, the junction contained 6 bases not matched to a gene. The CDR3 covers 16 residues. TCRdb re-called the 5' RACE reads with MiXCR, one entry per CDR3 protein. The repertoire includes tens of thousands of distinct CDR3 sequences, under 4.5% of them detected once, and around 3.1% sits in the top ten. This clonotype was observed at least ten times. The sample consisted of PBMCs. The chain couples TRBV24-1 to TRBJ2-1; 7 positions match TRBD2. This clonotype was obtained from a woman between 45 and 65 years old with multiple sclerosis. This chain's CDR3 is CATSDLNASGHNEQFF. The CDR3 nucleotides are TGTGCCACCAGTGATTTGAACGCTAGCGGACACAATGAGCAGTTCTTC.